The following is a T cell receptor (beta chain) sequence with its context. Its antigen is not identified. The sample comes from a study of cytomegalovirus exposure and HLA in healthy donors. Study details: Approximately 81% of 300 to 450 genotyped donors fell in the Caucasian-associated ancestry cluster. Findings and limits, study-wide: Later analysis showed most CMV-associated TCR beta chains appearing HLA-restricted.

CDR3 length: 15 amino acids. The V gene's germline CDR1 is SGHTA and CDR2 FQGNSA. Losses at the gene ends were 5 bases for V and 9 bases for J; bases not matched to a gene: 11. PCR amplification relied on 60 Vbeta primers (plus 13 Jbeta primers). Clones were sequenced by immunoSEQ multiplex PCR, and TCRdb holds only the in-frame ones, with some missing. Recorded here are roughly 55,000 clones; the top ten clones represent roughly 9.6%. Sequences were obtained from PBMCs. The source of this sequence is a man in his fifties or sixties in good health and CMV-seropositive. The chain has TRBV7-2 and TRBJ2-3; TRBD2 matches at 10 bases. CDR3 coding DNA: TGTGCCAGCAGCATCGAGGGACTAGCGCCCCACACGCAGTATTTT. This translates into CASSIEGLAPHTQYF.